This paragraph covers one T cell receptor (beta chain) sequence. Germline V gene data show CDR1 as LNHDA and CDR2 as SQIVND (reference sequence). This CDR3 region has 17 residues. Trimming took off 6 bases at V and 0 bases at J, with 17 bases between the two ends. This sample is part of a study of shared clonotypes between healthy human individuals. Donors were healthy HIV-negative adults without recently reported acute infections or vaccinations. Unsorted PBMC DNA went through sequencing on ten immunoSEQ deep assay plates. Here immunoSEQ multiplex PCR was the method, and the copy in TCRdb shows in-frame clones only, minus some. The table includes over 400,000 clones, approximately 81% detected once.

The source is a woman aged 40 to 49 in good health. Some clones in this sample may be carry-over from other donors' samples. The sample comprised PBMCs. This chain links TRBV19 with TRBJ1-4; possibly TRBD1 for D (5 bases). The CDR3 DNA is TGTGCCAGTAGGATCTGGGGACCAGTTGCAACTAATGAAAAACTGTTTTTT. Its protein is CASRIWGPVATNEKLFF. Full variable domain (missing parts from reference TRBV19 and TRBJ1-4): DGGITQSPKYLFRKEGQNVTLSCEQNLNHDAMYWYRQDPGQGLRLIYYSQIVNDFQKGDIAEGYSVSREKKESFPLTVTSAQKNPTAFYLCASRIWGPVATNEKLFFGSGTQLSVL.